The entry below describes one TCR beta chain. Its antigen target is currently unknown. No quality values exist for individual bases; no much larger clone is one base distant. Participants in the prospective study were enrolled through a virtual design, were aged about 18 to 90 years, and lived in roughly 25 United States geographic areas. Cohort assignment in the prospective study relied on participant-reported clinical history from a screening survey and a study questionnaire. For ImmuneRACE Cohort 3, a participant was defined as recovered based on two consecutive negative NP/OP PCR tests, clearance by a healthcare professional, or resolution of symptoms. Mobile phlebotomists in the prospective study collected whole blood, serum and a nasopharyngeal or oropharyngeal swab from every participant. Over a roughly 2-month period, participants in the prospective study had the option of providing additional blood draws and questionnaires. Prospective study blood samples were shipped either frozen or at room temperature before DNA extraction.

The CDR3, from cysteine to phenylalanine, totals 15 residues. Only the CDR3 DNA stays, 45 bases, in frame from base 1. The germline ends are 15 bases apart after V is trimmed by 5 bases and J by 7 bases. The germline V gene (reference sequence) supplies CDR1 SEHNR and CDR2 FQNEAQ. The immunoSEQ Assay, a bias-controlled multiplex PCR, was used to amplify TCRbeta CDR3 regions from genomic DNA. The paper's processing steps were these. Nucleated cell counts per sample were estimated from amplification of reference gene primers within the assay. To quantify the absolute abundance of each unique TCRbeta CDR3 rearrangement, sequence reads were collapsed and filtered. For each sample, productive Simpson clonality was calculated as the square root of Simpson's diversity index over productive rearrangements. Imported from immuneACCESS, the table was reduced by TCRdb to in-frame sequences with V and J called. These copies leave out some clones; in studies compared against another copy, an unresolved V gene accounts for under half, and the cause of the remainder is not known. V, J and clone size reflect that table, while D and trimming were determined from the DNA. This sample is represented by around 300,000 clones; 75% to 95% of them were singletons. The top ten clonotypes cover 1.1% of the sample.

This record belongs to a study of blood T cell repertoires in COVID-19 (dated by TCRdb to 2020 to 2022). Regarding the study in general: Collaborator samples came from the United States, Italy and Spain and covered acute and convalescent phases of COVID-19. The prospective study material was composed of cDNA or gDNA derived from T cells, B-cell-depleted T cells, or PBMCs. Deeply sampled blood TCRbeta repertoires from subjects exposed to, actively infected with, or recovered from COVID-19 were included in the dataset. The repertoires were made available in a free public database intended to serve as a resource for research on the immune response to SARS-CoV-2. The samples were drawn from two sources: the first 160 participants of the ongoing ImmuneRACE study, and 950 to 1,500 subjects contributed by 6 global collaborators. Nearly every sample came with metadata listing a de-identified subject ID, COVID-19 status, age in years and sex. Where available, HLA class I and class II types were obtained from metadata supplied by the sample provider rather than from assay-based typing.

The research as a whole found: How much clinical and demographic metadata was included differed by source and by participant, and the metadata was provided uncurated.

The clonotype was recovered from a woman younger than 45 who had recovered from COVID-19. The rearrangement joined TRBV7-9 to TRBJ1-6, with TRBD1 tentatively as D gene (6 bases match). Sequences were obtained from PBMCs or T cells enriched from blood (not recorded which). The DNA sequence follows: TGTGCCAGCAGCCTCGAGGGGGGAGGGAATTCACCCCTCCACTTT. It specifies CASSLEGGGNSPLHF.